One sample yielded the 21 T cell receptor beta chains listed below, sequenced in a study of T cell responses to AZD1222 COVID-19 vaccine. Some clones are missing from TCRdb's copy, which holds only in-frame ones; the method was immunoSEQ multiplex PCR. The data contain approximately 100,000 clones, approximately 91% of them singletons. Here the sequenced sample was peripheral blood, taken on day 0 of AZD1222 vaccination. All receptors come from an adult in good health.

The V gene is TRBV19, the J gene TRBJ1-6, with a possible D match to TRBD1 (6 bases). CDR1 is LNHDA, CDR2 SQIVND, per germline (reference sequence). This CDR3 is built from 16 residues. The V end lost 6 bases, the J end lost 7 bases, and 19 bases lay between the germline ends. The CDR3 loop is CASRPSPGELNSPLHF. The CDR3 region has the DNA TGTGCCAGTAGGCCTTCTCCAGGGGAATTAAATTCACCCCTCCACTTT.

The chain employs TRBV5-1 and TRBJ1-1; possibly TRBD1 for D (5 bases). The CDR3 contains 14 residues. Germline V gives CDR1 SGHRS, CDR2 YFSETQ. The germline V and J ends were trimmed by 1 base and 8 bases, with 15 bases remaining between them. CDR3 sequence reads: CASSLSRGYQEAFF. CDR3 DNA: TGCGCCAGCAGCTTGTCACGGGGGTATCAGGAAGCTTTCTTT.

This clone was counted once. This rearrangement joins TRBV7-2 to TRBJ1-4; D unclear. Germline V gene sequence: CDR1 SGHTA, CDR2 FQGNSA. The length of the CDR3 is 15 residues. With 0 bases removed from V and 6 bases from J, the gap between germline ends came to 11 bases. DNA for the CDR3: TGTGCCAGCAGCTTAGCGCCGGGGTATGATGAAAAACTGTTTTTT. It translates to CASSLAPGYDEKLFF.

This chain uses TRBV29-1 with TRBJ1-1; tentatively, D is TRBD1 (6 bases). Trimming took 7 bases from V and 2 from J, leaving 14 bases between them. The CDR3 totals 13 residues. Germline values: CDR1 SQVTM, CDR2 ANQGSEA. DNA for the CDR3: TGCAGCGGGGCACAGGGACCAAACACTGAAGCTTTCTTT. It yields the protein CSGAQGPNTEAFF.

CDR3 nucleotide sequence: TGTGCCAGCTCACCCGAACGGACCGAGCAGTACTTC. Residues: CASSPERTEQYF. The chain is built from TRBV18 and TRBJ2-7; D remains ambiguous. Germline loops: CDR1 KGHSH, CDR2 LQKENI. The length of the CDR3 is 12 residues. V shed 3 bases and J shed 6 bases, with 9 bases lying between them. Full variable domain (rest looked up from reference TRBV18 and TRBJ2-7): NAGVMQNPRHLVRRRGQEARLRCSPMKGHSHVYWYRQLPEEGLKFMVYLQKENIIDESGMPKERFSAEFPKEGPSILRIQQVVRGDSAAYFCASSPERTEQYFGPGTRLTVT.

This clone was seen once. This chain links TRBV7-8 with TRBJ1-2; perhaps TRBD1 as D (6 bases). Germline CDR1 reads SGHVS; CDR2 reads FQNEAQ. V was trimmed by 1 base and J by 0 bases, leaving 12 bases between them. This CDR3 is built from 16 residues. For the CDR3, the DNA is TGTGCCAGCAGCTTAGTATGGGACACCTCTAACTATGGCTACACCTTC. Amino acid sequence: CASSLVWDTSNYGYTF.

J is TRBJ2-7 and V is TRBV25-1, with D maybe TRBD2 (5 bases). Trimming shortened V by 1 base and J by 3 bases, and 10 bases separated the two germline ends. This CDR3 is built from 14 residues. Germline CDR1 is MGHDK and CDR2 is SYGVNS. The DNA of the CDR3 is TGTGCCAGCAGTGAATCCGGGAACCGCTACGAGCAGTACTTC. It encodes CASSESGNRYEQYF.

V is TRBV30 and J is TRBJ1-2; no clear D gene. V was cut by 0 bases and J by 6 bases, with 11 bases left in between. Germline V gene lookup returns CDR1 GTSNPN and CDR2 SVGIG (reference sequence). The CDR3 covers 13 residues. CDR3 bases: TGTGCCTGGAGTGTAACGGGGTACGATGGCTACACCTTC. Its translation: CAWSVTGYDGYTF.

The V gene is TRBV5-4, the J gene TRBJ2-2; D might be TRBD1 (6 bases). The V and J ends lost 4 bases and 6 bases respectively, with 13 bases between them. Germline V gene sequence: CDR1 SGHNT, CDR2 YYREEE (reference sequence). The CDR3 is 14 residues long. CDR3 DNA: TGTGCCAGCAGCGCAGACAGGTTCGCCGGGGAGCTGTTTTTT. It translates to CASSADRFAGELFF.

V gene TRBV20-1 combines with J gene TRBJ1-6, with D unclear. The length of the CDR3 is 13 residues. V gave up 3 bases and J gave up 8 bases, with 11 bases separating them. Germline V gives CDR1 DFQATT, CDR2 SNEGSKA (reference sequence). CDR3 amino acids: CSASEGADSPLHF. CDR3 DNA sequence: TGCAGTGCTAGTGAGGGAGCGGATTCACCCCTCCACTTT.

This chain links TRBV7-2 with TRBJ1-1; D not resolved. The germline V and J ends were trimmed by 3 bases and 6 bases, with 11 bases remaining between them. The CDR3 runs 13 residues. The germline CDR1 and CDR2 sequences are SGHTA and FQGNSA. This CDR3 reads CASSLFAGPEAFF. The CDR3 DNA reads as TGTGCCAGCAGCTTGTTCGCTGGCCCTGAAGCTTTCTTT.

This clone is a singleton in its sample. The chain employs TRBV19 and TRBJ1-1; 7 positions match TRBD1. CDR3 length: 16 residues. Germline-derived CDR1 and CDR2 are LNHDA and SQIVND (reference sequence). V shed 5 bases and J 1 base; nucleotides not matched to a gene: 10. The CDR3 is CASSPQGGARNTEAFF. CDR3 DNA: TGTGCCAGTAGTCCTCAGGGGGGAGCACGGAACACTGAAGCTTTCTTT.

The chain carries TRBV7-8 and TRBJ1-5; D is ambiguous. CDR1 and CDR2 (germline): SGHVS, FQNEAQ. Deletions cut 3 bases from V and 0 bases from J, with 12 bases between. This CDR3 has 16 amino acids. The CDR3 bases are TGTGCCAGCAGCTTGTACGACCGGTCTAGCAATCAGCCCCAGCATTTT. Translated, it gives CASSLYDRSSNQPQHF.

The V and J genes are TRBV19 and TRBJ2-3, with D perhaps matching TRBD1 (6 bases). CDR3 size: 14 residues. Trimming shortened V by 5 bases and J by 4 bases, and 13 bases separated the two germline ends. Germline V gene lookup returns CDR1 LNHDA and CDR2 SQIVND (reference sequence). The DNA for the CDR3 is TGTGCCAGTAGTCTCCGCCAGGGGCCAGATACGCAGTATTTT. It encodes CASSLRQGPDTQYF.

For the CDR3, the DNA is TGCGCCAGCAGCTTCGGACAGGGCGGGGAGACCCAGTACTTC. This translates into CASSFGQGGETQYF. The chain has TRBV5-1 and TRBJ2-5; 8 nucleotides agree with TRBD1. With 2 bases clipped from V and 5 bases from J, the junction kept 5 bases outside the gene matches. This CDR3 contains 14 residues. Germline-derived CDR1 and CDR2 are SGHRS and YFSETQ.

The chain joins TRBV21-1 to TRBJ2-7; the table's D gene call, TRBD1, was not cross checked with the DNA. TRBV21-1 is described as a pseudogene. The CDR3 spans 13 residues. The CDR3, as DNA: TGTGCCAGCAGCAAAGGGGACAGGTTATGGCAGTACTTC. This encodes CASSKGDRLWQYF.

Here the CDR3 DNA reads TGTGCCAGCACCCCGTCTAGCGGGGGAAGTCACGAGCAGTACTTC. Its protein is CASTPSSGGSHEQYF. The gene calls are TRBV11-2 and TRBJ2-7; 10 nucleotides line up with TRBD2. This CDR3 contains 15 residues. Germline V CDR1 and CDR2: SGHAT, FQNNGV. The trim removed 7 bases at V and 5 bases at J, leaving 11 bases unmatched.

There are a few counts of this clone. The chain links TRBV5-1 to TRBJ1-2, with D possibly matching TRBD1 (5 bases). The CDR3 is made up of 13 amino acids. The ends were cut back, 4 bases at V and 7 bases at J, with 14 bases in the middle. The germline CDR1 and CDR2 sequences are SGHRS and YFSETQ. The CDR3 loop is CASSTDGASGYTF. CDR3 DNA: TGCGCCAGCAGCACCGATGGGGCTAGTGGCTACACCTTC.

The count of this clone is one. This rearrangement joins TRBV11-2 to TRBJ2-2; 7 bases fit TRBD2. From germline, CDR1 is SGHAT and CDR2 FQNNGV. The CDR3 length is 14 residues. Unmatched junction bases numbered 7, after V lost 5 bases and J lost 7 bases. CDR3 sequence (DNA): TGTGCCAGCAGCCCTAGCGGTGTGAGCGGGGAGCTGTTTTTT. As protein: CASSPSGVSGELFF.

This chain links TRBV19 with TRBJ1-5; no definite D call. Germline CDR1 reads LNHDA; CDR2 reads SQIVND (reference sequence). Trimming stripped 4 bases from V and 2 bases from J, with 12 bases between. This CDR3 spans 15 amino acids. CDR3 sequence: CASSSEGYGNQPQHF. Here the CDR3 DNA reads TGTGCCAGTAGTAGTGAGGGTTATGGCAATCAGCCCCAGCATTTT. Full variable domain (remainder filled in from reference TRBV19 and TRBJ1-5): DGGITQSPKYLFRKEGQNVTLSCEQNLNHDAMYWYRQDPGQGLRLIYYSQIVNDFQKGDIAEGYSVSREKKESFPLTVTSAQKNPTAFYLCASSSEGYGNQPQHFGDGTRLSIL.

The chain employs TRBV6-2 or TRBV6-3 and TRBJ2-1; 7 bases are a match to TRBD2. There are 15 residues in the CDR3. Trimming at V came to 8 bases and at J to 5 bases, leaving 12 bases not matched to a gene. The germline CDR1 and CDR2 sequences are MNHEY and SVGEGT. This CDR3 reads CASRRPWGGDNEQFF. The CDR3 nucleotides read TGTGCCAGCCGCCGCCCTTGGGGGGGAGACAATGAGCAGTTCTTC.